Below, 21 T cell receptor beta chains from the same sample are listed, as sequenced in a study of vaccination and CD4 T cells after COVID-19. With the Oncomine TCR Beta short-read assay, DNA from cultured CD4+ T cells was sequenced. In TCRdb, the PCR reads were re-called with MiXCR into one record per CDR3 protein. Counted here are 13,000 or so distinct CDR3 sequences, around a quarter occurring once; the ten biggest clones make up approximately 8%. The antigens of these receptors remain unknown. Treatment in this sample: roughly 10-day PBMC culture with coronavirus spike peptide pools or control peptides (ViraFEST assay). The sample consisted of CD4+ T cells from blood, cultured in vitro. Receptors were obtained from a human donor who had recovered from COVID-19.

This clonotype is medium-sized by share. The chain uses TRBV7-8 and TRBJ1-2; 8 bases line up with TRBD1. The germline CDR1 and CDR2 sequences are SGHVS and FQNEAQ. The CDR3 runs 14 residues. V gave up 4 bases and J gave up 8 bases; unmatched junction bases: 9. The CDR3 spells CASSSTPQGGGYTF. CDR3 sequence (DNA): TGTGCCAGCAGCTCCACCCCACAGGGGGGAGGCTACACCTTC.

The chain joins TRBV4-1 to TRBJ1-6; tentative D call: TRBD1 (6 bases). The CDR3 consists of 16 residues. V gave up 0 bases and J gave up 5 bases, with 11 bases separating them. Per the germline V gene, CDR1 is MGHRA and CDR2 is YSYEKL. This CDR3 reads CASSQDMDRDNSPLHF. CDR3 bases: TGCGCCAGCAGCCAAGATATGGACAGAGATAATTCACCCCTCCACTTT.

This sequence joins TRBV10-3 and TRBJ1-2; D not certain. Per germline, CDR1 ENHRY and CDR2 SYGVKD. This CDR3 has 14 residues. V was pared by 2 bases and J by 8 bases, with 15 bases between. The CDR3 DNA is TGTGCCATCAGTGAGCGGGGAAAGGGCGAAGGCTACACCTTC. Translated: CAISERGKGEGYTF.

This clonotype is medium-sized in the sample. The chain links TRBV15 to TRBJ1-5, with 12 bases identical to TRBD1. J was trimmed by 7 bases and V by 5 bases; bases with no gene match: 6. The CDR3 contains 15 residues. The germline gives CDR1 LNHNV, CDR2 YYDKDF (reference sequence). The CDR3 DNA sequence: TGTGCCACCAGCGGGGGACAGGGGGCAAGACAGCCCCAGCATTTT. This translates into CATSGGQGARQPQHF.

In its sample, this clonotype was seen a few times. The chain couples TRBV7-2 to TRBJ2-1; perhaps TRBD1 as D (6 bases). The CDR3 has 14 residues. V lost 5 bases, J lost 7 bases, and 15 bases lay in between. CDR1 and CDR2 from the germline V gene are SGHTA and FQGNSA. The CDR3 loop is CASSPRYRANEQFF. The DNA of the CDR3 is TGTGCCAGCAGCCCGCGCTACAGGGCGAATGAGCAGTTCTTC.

By share of the sample, this clonotype is medium-sized. The chain couples TRBV11-3 to TRBJ2-1; D is perhaps TRBD1 (6 bases). CDR1 SGHNT and CDR2 YENEEA come from the germline V gene. CDR3 length: 14 amino acids. The V end was cut by 8 bases, the J end by 6 bases, with 17 bases between. The CDR3: CASRRDNGVNEQFF. The CDR3 region has the DNA TGTGCCAGCCGCCGGGACAATGGGGTCAATGAGCAGTTCTTC.

This clonotype has a handful of counts. The chain joins TRBV10-3 to TRBJ2-3; 16 nucleotides match TRBD2. Germline V lookup: CDR1 ENHRY, CDR2 SYGVKD. J was trimmed by 0 bases and V by 5 bases; bases with no gene match: 2. The CDR3 loop spans 17 amino acids. CDR3 nucleotide sequence: TGTGCCATCAGTCCGGGACTAGCGGGGGGGAGCACAGATACGCAGTATTTT. This gives the protein CAISPGLAGGSTDTQYF.

CDR3 nucleotide sequence: TGTGCCAGCAGCCTTACCGGGACAGGGTCTAACGAGCAGTACTTC. Protein product: CASSLTGTGSNEQYF. The chain combines TRBV11-3 with TRBJ2-7, with TRBD1 matching 9 bases. CDR1 and CDR2 from the germline V gene are SGHNT and YENEEA. CDR3 length: 15 residues. V was pared by 5 bases and J by 5 bases, with 10 bases of the junction left unmatched.

V gene TRBV21-1 combines with J gene TRBJ2-3; the table's D gene call, TRBD1, was not cross checked with the DNA. TRBV21-1 is a pseudogene. The CDR3 has 13 residues. CDR3 region: CASTSPGGDTQYF. The CDR3, as DNA: TGTGCCAGCACCTCCCCGGGGGGAGATACGCAGTATTTT.

This clonotype was seen more than once but under ten times. The V gene is TRBV5-1, the J gene TRBJ2-3; possible D gene TRBD2, 7 bases. CDR1 is SGHRS and CDR2 is YFSETQ in the germline V gene. The CDR3 is made up of 13 amino acids. The germline V and J ends were trimmed by 6 bases and 6 bases, with 14 bases remaining between them. The CDR3 nucleotides are TGCGCCAGCACCTGGGGGGGGCTGGATACGCAGTATTTT. This encodes CASTWGGLDTQYF.

This clonotype was observed a few times. This chain connects TRBV10-3 to TRBJ2-1, with 10 bases that match TRBD1. From germline, CDR1 is ENHRY and CDR2 SYGVKD. The ends lost 5 bases at V and 10 bases at J; junction bases unmatched: 8. This CDR3 has 14 residues. CDR3 loop: CAISPGQGIPEQFF. The CDR3 nucleotides are TGTGCCATCAGTCCGGGACAGGGGATACCCGAGCAGTTCTTC.

This clonotype was counted between two and nine times. The J gene is TRBJ2-1, the V gene TRBV6-1, with 13 bases aligning to TRBD2. Trimming removed 7 bases from V and 3 bases from J; junction bases left unmatched: 3. This CDR3 contains 15 residues. Germline CDR1 MNHNS, CDR2 SASEGT. Here the CDR3 DNA reads TGTGCCAGCACCAGGACTAGCGGGGGCTACAATGAGCAGTTCTTC. Translating gives CASTRTSGGYNEQFF.

This clonotype has only a few counts. The chain recombines TRBV6-2 or TRBV6-3 with TRBJ2-5; D gene uncertain. V was cut by 5 bases and J by 2 bases, with 6 bases left in between. CDR3 length equals 12 residues. In germline, CDR1 is MNHEY, CDR2 SVGEGT. CDR3 amino acids: CASSQEQETQYF. The DNA for the CDR3 is TGTGCCAGCAGTCAGGAGCAAGAGACCCAGTACTTC.

This clonotype was observed a handful of times. V gene TRBV6-5 combines with J gene TRBJ1-1; TRBD1 matches at 9 bases. This CDR3 contains 16 residues. J was trimmed by 4 bases and V by 0 bases; bases with no gene match: 6. The germline V gene encodes CDR1 MNHEY and CDR2 SVGAGI. For the CDR3, the DNA is TGTGCCAGCAGTTACTCGCGAGACAGGGGGGGCACTGAAGCTTTCTTT. Its translation is CASSYSRDRGGTEAFF.

The chain uses TRBV7-9 and TRBJ1-5; D is perhaps TRBD1 (6 bases). V was trimmed by 3 bases and J by 7 bases, leaving 10 bases between them. Germline CDR1 reads SEHNR; CDR2 reads FQNEAQ (reference sequence). The CDR3 length is 13 residues. CDR3 DNA: TGTGCCAGCAGCTTTAACAGGGACCAGCCCCAGCATTTT. Residues: CASSFNRDQPQHF.

The V gene is TRBV5-1, the J gene TRBJ2-1, with D perhaps TRBD2 (5 bases). The CDR3 is 13 amino acids. Trimming took off 6 bases at V and 4 bases at J, with 11 bases between the two ends. Germline V gene data show CDR1 as SGHRS and CDR2 as YFSETQ. The CDR3: CASKGVGYNEQFF. The CDR3 DNA follows: TGCGCCAGCAAGGGAGTGGGGTACAATGAGCAGTTCTTC.

The genes are TRBV12-3 or TRBV12-4 and TRBJ2-2; D is unresolved. CDR3 length equals 13 residues. The V end lost 1 base, the J end lost 4 bases, and 4 bases lay between the germline ends. The CDR3 coding sequence is TGTGCCAGCAGTTTAGTCCTCACCGGGGAGCTGTTTTTT. Amino acid sequence: CASSLVLTGELFF.

The chain links TRBV5-4 to TRBJ1-2; TRBD1 might be the D (5 bases). The CDR3 length is 13 residues. Germline V CDR1 and CDR2: SGHNT, YYREEE (reference sequence). Deletions cut 3 bases from V and 9 bases from J, with 15 bases between. CDR3 bases: TGTGCCAGCAGCTCGCATGCGGGGGAGCGCTACACCTTC. It encodes CASSSHAGERYTF.

There are a few counts of this clonotype. J is TRBJ2-2 and V is TRBV11-2, with TRBD1 matching over 8 bases. The CDR3 loop spans 17 amino acids. Unmatched junction bases numbered 8, after V lost 1 base and J lost 4 bases. Germline CDR1 SGHAT, CDR2 FQNNGV. As DNA, the CDR3 is TGTGCCAGCAGCTTAGTGGGCAGGGGGCTCAGCACCGGGGAGCTGTTTTTT. Translation gives CASSLVGRGLSTGELFF. The full variable domain, with the rest looked up from reference TRBV11-2 and TRBJ2-2, is EAGVAQSPRYKIIEKRQSVAFWCNPISGHATLYWYQQILGQGPKLLIQFQNNGVVDDSQLPKDRFSAERLKGVDSTLKIQPAKLEDSAVYLCASSLVGRGLSTGELFFGEGSRLTVL.

The V gene is TRBV6-5, the J gene TRBJ1-2; TRBD1 might be the D (6 bases). Germline CDR1 MNHEY, CDR2 SVGAGI. The CDR3 runs to 17 residues. Trimming shortened V by 2 bases and J by 0 bases, and 16 bases separated the two germline ends. The CDR3 DNA reads as TGTGCCAGCAGTTACCCTCAGTGGACAGTCTCTAACTATGGCTACACCTTC. Translation gives CASSYPQWTVSNYGYTF.

The genes are TRBV6-2 or TRBV6-3 and TRBJ2-7; 7 bases agree with TRBD2. The CDR3 totals 15 residues. J gave up 1 base and V 4 bases, and 7 bases lay outside the gene matches. The germline V gene encodes CDR1 MNHEY and CDR2 SVGEGT. The CDR3 sequence: CASSSPAGSSYEQYF. For the CDR3, the DNA is TGTGCCAGCAGTTCTCCAGCGGGGAGTTCCTACGAGCAGTACTTC.